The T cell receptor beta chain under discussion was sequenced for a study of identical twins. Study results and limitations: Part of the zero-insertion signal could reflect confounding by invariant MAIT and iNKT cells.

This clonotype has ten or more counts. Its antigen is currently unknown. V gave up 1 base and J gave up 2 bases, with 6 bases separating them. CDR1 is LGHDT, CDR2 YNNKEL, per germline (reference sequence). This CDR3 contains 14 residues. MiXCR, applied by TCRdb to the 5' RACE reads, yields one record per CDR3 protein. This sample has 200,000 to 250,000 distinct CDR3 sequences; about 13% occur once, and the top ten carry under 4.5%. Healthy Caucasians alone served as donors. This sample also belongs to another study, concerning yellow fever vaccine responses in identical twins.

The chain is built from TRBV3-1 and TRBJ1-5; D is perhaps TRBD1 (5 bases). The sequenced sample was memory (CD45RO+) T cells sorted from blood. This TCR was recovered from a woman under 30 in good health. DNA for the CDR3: TGTGCCAGCAGCCAAGGGGGGGGCAATCAGCCCCAGCATTTT. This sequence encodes CASSQGGGNQPQHF. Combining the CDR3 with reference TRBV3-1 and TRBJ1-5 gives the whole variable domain DTAVSQTPKYLVTQMGNDKSIKCEQNLGHDTMYWYKQDSKKFLKIMFSYNNKELIINETVPNRFSPKSPDKAHLNLHINSLELGDSAVYFCASSQGGGNQPQHFGDGTRLSIL.